This T cell receptor (beta chain) derives from a study of T cells in Graves' hyperthyroidism and ophthalmopathy. Study results and caveats: A model of 13 V-J pairs discriminated ophthalmopathy from stable hyperthyroidism. Most thyroid clonotypes that were expanded above 0.001 also turned up in blood.

CDR1 is MNHNS and CDR2 is SASEGT in the germline V gene. The V and J ends lost 6 bases and 8 bases, in that order; junction bases with no gene match: 12. There are 14 residues in the CDR3. The cohort's ophthalmopathy patients, a group with duration under 3 months, had a Clinical Activity Score of at least 3 and a NOSPECS grade of at least 4. Patients were excluded for uncontrolled infection, other autoimmune disease, pregnancy or lactation. Turning to this clonotype: Its target is unknown.

Amplification of TCR beta CDR3 regions was performed using RNA transcripts as template. The TCR CDR3 first-round RT-PCR relied on the HTBI primer set. TCRdb fed the multiplex PCR reads into MiXCR, producing one record per CDR3 protein. The sample contains 250,000 to 300,000 distinct CDR3 sequences, roughly 19% of which appear only once. Input material: blood. This TCR came from a man between 50 and 59 years old with Graves' ophthalmopathy. The V and J genes are TRBV6-1 and TRBJ1-1; 7 bases are a match to TRBD1. CDR3 residues: CASRVDRVPPEAFF. CDR3 bases: TGTGCCAGCAGGGTAGACAGGGTCCCTCCAGAAGCTTTCTTT.